This TCR beta chain is drawn from a study of blood T cell repertoires in COVID-19. The wider study: Sample material is recorded as cDNA or gDNA derived from T cells, B-cell-depleted T cells, or PBMCs.

TCRdb keeps only in-frame clones here, not all; method: immunoSEQ multiplex PCR. This table has some 140,000 clones, approximately 86% appearing once. Trimming cost V 4 bases and J 2 bases; bases outside gene matches: 4. CDR1 and CDR2 from the germline V gene are MNHEY and SVGAGI. The CDR3 is 15 residues long. It was during active infection that Seattle patients were enrolled and then longitudinally followed. The chain joins TRBV6-5 to TRBJ1-4; the match to TRBD1 covers 7 bases. This receptor was taken from a man between 60 and 75 years old with COVID-19, enrolled during active disease. The material sequenced was peripheral blood. DNA of the CDR3: TGTGCCAGCAGTTCCACAGGGGTGACTAATGAAAAACTGTTTTTT. Its translation is CASSSTGVTNEKLFF.